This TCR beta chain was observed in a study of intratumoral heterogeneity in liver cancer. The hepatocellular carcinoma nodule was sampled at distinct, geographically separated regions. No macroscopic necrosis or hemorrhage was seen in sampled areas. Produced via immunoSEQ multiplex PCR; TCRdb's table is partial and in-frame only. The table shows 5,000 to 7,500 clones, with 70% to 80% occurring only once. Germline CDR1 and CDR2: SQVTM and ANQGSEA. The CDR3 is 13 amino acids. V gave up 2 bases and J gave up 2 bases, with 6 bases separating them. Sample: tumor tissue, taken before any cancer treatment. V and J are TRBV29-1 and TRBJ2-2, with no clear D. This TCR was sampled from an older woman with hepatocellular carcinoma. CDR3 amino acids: CSVEIQNTGELFF. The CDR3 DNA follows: TGCAGCGTTGAAATCCAAAACACCGGGGAGCTGTTTTTT.